What follows describes a single T cell receptor beta chain. Data came from immunoSEQ multiplex PCR; TCRdb stores just in-frame clones and leaves some out. The sample consists of under 70,000 clones, roughly nine tenths of them appearing once. Germline loops: CDR1 KGHSH, CDR2 LQKENI. Trimming removed 2 bases at V and 0 bases at J, with 4 bases between. The CDR3 is 13 amino acids. This sample stems from a study of control samples from healthy donors and cancer patients. Input material: PBMCs. The chain links TRBV18 to TRBJ2-5; unclear D gene. This TCR was sampled from a woman in her 50s with colorectal cancer. The CDR3 loop reads CASSPGYQETQYF. The CDR3 DNA reads as TGTGCCAGCTCACCAGGGTACCAAGAGACCCAGTACTTC. Filled out from reference TRBV18 and TRBJ2-5, the complete variable domain reads NAGVMQNPRHLVRRRGQEARLRCSPMKGHSHVYWYRQLPEEGLKFMVYLQKENIIDESGMPKERFSAEFPKEGPSILRIQQVVRGDSAAYFCASSPGYQETQYFGPGTRLLVL.